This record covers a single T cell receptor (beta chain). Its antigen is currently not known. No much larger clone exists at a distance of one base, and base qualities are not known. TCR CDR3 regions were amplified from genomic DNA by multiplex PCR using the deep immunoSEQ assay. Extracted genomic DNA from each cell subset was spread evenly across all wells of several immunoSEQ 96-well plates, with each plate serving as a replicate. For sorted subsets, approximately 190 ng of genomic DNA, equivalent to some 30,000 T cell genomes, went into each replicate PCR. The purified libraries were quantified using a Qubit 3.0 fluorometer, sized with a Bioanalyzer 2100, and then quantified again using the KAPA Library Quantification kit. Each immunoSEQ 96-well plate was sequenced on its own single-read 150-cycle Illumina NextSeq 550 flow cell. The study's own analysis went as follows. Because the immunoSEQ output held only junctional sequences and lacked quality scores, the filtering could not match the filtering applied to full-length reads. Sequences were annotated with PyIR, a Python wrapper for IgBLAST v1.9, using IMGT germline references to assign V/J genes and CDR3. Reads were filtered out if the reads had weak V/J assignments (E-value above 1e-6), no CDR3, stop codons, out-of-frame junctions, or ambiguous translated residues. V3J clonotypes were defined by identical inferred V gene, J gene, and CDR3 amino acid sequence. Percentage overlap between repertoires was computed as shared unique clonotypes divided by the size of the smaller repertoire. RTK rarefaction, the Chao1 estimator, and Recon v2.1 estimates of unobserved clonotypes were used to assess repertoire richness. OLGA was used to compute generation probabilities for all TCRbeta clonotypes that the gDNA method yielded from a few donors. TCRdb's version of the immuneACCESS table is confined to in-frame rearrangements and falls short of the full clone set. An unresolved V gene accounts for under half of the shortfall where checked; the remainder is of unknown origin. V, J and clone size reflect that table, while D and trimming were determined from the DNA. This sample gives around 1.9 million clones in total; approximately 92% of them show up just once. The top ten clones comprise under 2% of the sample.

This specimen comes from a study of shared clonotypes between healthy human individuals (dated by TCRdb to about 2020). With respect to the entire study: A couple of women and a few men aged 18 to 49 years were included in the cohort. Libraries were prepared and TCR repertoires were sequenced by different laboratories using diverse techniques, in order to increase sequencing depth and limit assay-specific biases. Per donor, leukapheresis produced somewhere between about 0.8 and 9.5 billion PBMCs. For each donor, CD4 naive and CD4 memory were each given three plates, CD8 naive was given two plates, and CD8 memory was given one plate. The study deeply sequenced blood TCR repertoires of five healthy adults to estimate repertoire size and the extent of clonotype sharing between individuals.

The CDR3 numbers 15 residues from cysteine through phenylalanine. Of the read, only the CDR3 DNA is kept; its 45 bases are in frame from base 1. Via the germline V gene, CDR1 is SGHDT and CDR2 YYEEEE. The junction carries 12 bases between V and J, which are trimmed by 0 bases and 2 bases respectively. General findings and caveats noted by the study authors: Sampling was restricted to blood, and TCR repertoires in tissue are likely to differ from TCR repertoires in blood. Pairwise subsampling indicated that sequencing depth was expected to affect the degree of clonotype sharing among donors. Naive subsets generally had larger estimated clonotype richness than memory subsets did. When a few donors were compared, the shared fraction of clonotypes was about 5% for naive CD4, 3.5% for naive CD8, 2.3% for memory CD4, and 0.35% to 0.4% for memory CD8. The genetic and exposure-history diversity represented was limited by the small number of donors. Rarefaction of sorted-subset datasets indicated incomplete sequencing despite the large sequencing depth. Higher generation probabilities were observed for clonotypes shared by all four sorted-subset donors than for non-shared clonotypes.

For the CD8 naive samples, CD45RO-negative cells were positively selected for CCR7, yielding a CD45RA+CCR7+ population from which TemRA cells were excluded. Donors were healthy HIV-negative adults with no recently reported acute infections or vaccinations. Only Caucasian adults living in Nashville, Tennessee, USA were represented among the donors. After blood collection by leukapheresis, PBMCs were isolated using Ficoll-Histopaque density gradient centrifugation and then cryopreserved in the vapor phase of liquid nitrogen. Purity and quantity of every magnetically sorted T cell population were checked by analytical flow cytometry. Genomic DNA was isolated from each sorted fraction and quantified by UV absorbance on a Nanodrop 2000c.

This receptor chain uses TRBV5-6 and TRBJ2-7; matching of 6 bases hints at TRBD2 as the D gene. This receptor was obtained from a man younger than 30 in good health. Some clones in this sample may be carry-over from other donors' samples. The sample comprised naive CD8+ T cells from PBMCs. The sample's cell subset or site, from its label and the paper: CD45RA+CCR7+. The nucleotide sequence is TGTGCCAGCAGCTTGGTTGGCACGGGAGCCTACGAGCAGTACTTC. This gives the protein CASSLVGTGAYEQYF.